The subject of this entry is one T cell receptor beta chain. This entry is derived from a study of T cells in localized non-small cell lung cancer. The protocol was immunoSEQ multiplex PCR, while the TCRdb copy is restricted to in-frame clones and leaves out a portion. The sample shows tens of thousands of clones, roughly 91% of them seen only once. Germline-derived CDR1 and CDR2 are SGHNT and YYREEE (reference sequence). The CDR3 is 15 residues long. The V end was cut by 4 bases, the J end by 2 bases, with 13 bases between. Sequencing used peripheral blood, obtained before any cancer treatment. V gene TRBV5-4 combines with J gene TRBJ1-3; TRBD1 is a possible D gene (6 bases). The receptor was derived from a woman between 35 and 70 years old with stage I squamous cell lung carcinoma. CDR3 bases: TGTGCCAGCAGCCCTCAGGGGACTGCTGGAAACACCATATATTTT. This encodes CASSPQGTAGNTIYF.